This T cell receptor beta chain stems from a study of T-cell memory formation after mild COVID-19. Via MiXCR, TCRdb re-called the 5' RACE reads, giving one row per CDR3 protein. The data contain approximately 88,000 distinct CDR3 sequences, nearly 25% of them singletons. Trimming stripped 8 bases from V and 3 bases from J, with 7 bases between. CDR3 length: 10 residues. CDR1 and CDR2 (germline): DFQATT, SNEGSKA (reference sequence). The source is a man between 18 and 35 years old who had mild COVID-19 (a few samples of this study predate the infection). Cell type and time point are not known. The V gene is TRBV20-1, the J gene TRBJ1-2; a possible D gene is TRBD1 (5 bases). Sequenced: PBMCs or a T cell subset sorted from them (not recorded which). CDR3 amino acids: CSFRDYGYTF. CDR3 nucleotide sequence: TGCAGTTTCAGGGACTATGGCTACACCTTC.